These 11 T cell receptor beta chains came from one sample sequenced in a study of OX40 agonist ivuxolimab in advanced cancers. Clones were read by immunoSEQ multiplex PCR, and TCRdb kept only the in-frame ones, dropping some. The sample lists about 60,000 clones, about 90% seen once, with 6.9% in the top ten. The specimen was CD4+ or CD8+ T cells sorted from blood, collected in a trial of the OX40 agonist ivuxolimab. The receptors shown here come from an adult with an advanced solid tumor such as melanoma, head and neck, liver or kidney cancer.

The CDR3 coding sequence is TGCGCCAGCAGCGGGGAGGGTCGATCGGACAATGAGCAGTTCTTC. Amino acids: CASSGEGRSDNEQFF. V and J are TRBV5-1 and TRBJ2-1; 7 nucleotides match TRBD2. Germline CDR1 and CDR2: SGHRS and YFSETQ. The CDR3 totals 15 residues. The junction had 9 bases not matched to a gene; V was cut back by 4 bases and J by 5 bases.

CDR3 coding DNA: TGTGCCAGCGTTGGGACACTTAGCAATCAGCCCCAGCATTTT. Protein sequence: CASVGTLSNQPQHF. V gene TRBV6-1 combines with J gene TRBJ1-5, with a tentative D call TRBD1 (6 bases). Germline CDR1 and CDR2: MNHNS and SASEGT. Trimming removed 8 bases from V and 0 bases from J, with 11 bases in between. The CDR3 loop spans 14 amino acids.

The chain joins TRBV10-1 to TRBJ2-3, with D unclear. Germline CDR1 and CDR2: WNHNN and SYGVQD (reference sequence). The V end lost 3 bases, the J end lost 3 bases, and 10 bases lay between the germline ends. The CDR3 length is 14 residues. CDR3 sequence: CASSDGFVTDTQYF. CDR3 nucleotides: TGCGCCAGCAGTGACGGATTCGTGACAGATACGCAGTATTTT.

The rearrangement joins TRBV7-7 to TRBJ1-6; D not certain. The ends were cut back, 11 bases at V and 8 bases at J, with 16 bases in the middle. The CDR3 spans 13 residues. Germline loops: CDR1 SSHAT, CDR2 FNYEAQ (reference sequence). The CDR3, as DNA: TGTGCCGTCGGACGAAGAGCAGATTCACCCCTCCACTTT. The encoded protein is CAVGRRADSPLHF.

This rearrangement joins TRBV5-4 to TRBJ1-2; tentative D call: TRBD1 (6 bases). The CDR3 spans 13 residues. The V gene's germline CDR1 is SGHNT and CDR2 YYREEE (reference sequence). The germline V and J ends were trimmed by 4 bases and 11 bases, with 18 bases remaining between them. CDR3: CASSLGTFPGYTF. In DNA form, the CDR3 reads TGTGCCAGCAGCCTTGGGACATTCCCAGGGTACACCTTC.

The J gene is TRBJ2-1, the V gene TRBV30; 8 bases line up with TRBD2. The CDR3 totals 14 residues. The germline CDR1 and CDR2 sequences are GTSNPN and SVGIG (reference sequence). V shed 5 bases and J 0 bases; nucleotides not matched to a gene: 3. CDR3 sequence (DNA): TGTGCCTGGGAGAGCGGGAGCTCCTACAATGAGCAGTTCTTC. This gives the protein CAWESGSSYNEQFF.

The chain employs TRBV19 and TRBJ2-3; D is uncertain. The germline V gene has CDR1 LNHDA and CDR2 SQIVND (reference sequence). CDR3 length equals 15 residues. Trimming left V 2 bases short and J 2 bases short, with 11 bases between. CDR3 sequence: CASSISPGVTDTQYF. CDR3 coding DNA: TGTGCCAGTAGTATATCCCCTGGGGTCACAGATACGCAGTATTTT.

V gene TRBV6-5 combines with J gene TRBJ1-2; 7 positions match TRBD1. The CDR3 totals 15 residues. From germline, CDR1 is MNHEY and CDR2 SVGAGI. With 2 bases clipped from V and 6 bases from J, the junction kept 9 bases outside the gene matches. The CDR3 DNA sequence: TGTGCCAGCAGTTACAATACGGACAGGAGCCATGGCTACACCTTC. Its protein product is CASSYNTDRSHGYTF.

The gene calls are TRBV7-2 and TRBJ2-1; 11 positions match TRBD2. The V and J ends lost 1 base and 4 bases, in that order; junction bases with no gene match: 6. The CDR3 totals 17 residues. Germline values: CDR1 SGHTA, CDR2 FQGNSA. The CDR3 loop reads CASSLVRLAGGYNEQFF. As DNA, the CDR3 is TGTGCCAGCAGCTTAGTCAGGCTAGCGGGAGGTTACAATGAGCAGTTCTTC.

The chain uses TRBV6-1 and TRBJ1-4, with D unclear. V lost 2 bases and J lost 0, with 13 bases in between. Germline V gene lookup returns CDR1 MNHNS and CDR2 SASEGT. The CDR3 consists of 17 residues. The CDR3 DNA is TGTGCCAGCAGTGAATGGGGAGGGCGAGCAACTAATGAAAAACTGTTTTTT. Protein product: CASSEWGGRATNEKLFF.

The CDR3 DNA reads TGTGCCAGCAGTAGGACGGGTCAAGTTGGGTACTTC. It encodes CASSRTGQVGYF. V and J are TRBV27 and TRBJ2-7; no clear D. V lost 5 bases and J lost 12, with 17 bases in between. The CDR3 covers 12 residues. Germline V CDR1 and CDR2: MNHEY, SMNVEV (reference sequence).